This T cell receptor (beta chain) stems from a study of blood T cell repertoires in COVID-19. Per germline, CDR1 SGHVS and CDR2 FNYEAQ. This CDR3 comprises 15 residues. With 5 bases removed from V and 1 base from J, the gap between germline ends came to 12 bases. Original processing methods: Estimated nucleated cell counts came from reference gene primer amplification. This table comes from immunoSEQ multiplex PCR, and its TCRdb copy is limited to in-frame clones, with some not included. V, J and clone size are taken as reported in that table, and D and trimming were inferred from the DNA itself. Of about 310,000 clones detected, under 90% appear once; the ten largest clones hold roughly a tenth. Participants, about 18 to 90 years old, spanned about two dozen US areas.

The receptor was isolated from a woman in her 30s who had recovered from COVID-19. This chain connects TRBV7-6 to TRBJ2-1; D possibly corresponds to TRBD2 (6 bases). Sequences were obtained from PBMCs or T cells enriched from blood (not recorded which). CDR3 bases: TGTGCCAGCAGCGGCTGGCGGGATTCCTACAATGAGCAGTTCTTC. Its translation: CASSGWRDSYNEQFF.